The 28 T cell receptor beta chains in this list originate from one sample, sequenced in a study of cytomegalovirus exposure and HLA in healthy donors. The PCR was carried out with 60 Vbeta primers and 13 Jbeta primers. Profiling relied on immunoSEQ multiplex PCR, and the TCRdb table lists in-frame clones only, not all of them. The repertoire holds 100,000 to 150,000 clones, under 85% seen once, with 4% to 5% in the top ten. Sequencing was done on a sample of PBMCs. The receptors come from a male donor in good health and CMV-seropositive.

The chain couples TRBV23-1 to TRBJ2-3, with TRBD1 matching 7 bases. TRBV23-1 is known as an ORF, though its function is uncertain. Trimming at V came to 6 bases and at J to 4 bases, leaving 7 bases not matched to a gene. The CDR3 length is 14 residues. Written as DNA, the CDR3 is TGCGCCAGCAGCCTGGACAGGCCCGCAGATACGCAGTATTTT. This translates into CASSLDRPADTQYF.

The rearrangement joins TRBV16 to TRBJ2-3; TRBD1 aligns across 7 bases. The CDR3 has 15 residues. Germline V CDR1 and CDR2: KGHSY, FQNENV. The J segment lost 0 bases and the V segment lost 3 bases, leaving 3 bases of the junction unmatched. In nucleotides, the CDR3 is TGTGCCAGCAGCCAGGACAGGCCTAGCACAGATACGCAGTATTTT. Protein product: CASSQDRPSTDTQYF.

The V gene is TRBV15, the J gene TRBJ2-3; 10 nucleotides match TRBD2. The V and J ends lost 0 bases and 4 bases, in that order; junction bases with no gene match: 1. The CDR3 consists of 15 residues. In germline, CDR1 is LNHNV, CDR2 YYDKDF (reference sequence). The CDR3, as DNA: TGTGCCACCAGCAGAGATCTAGCGGGAGCAGATACGCAGTATTTT. Protein product: CATSRDLAGADTQYF. Combining the CDR3 with reference TRBV15 and TRBJ2-3 gives the whole variable domain DAMVIQNPRYQVTQFGKPVTLSCSQTLNHNVMYWYQQKSSQAPKLLFHYYDKDFNNEADTPDNFQSRRPNTSFCFLDIRSPGLGDTAMYLCATSRDLAGADTQYFGPGTRLTVL.

This clone appeared a single time. V and J are TRBV2 and TRBJ1-5, with 7 bases aligning to TRBD1. The germline CDR1 and CDR2 sequences are SNHLY and FYNNEI. Unmatched junction bases numbered 6, after V lost 6 bases and J lost 1 base. CDR3 length: 15 residues. The CDR3 sequence: CASRGQVRSNQPQHF. In nucleotides, the CDR3 is TGTGCCAGCAGAGGACAGGTCCGGAGCAATCAGCCCCAGCATTTT.

V is TRBV5-1 and J is TRBJ2-3, with 8 bases fitting TRBD2. The CDR3 is 17 amino acids. The V and J ends lost 6 bases and 0 bases, in that order; junction bases with no gene match: 12. In germline, CDR1 is SGHRS, CDR2 YFSETQ. CDR3 amino acids: CASTPGGAGASTDTQYF. DNA for the CDR3: TGCGCCAGCACCCCCGGGGGGGCGGGGGCTAGCACAGATACGCAGTATTTT.

The rearrangement joins TRBV18 to TRBJ2-1; perhaps TRBD1 as D (6 bases). Trimming shortened V by 3 bases and J by 2 bases, and 11 bases separated the two germline ends. The CDR3 has 15 amino acids. CDR1 and CDR2 (germline): KGHSH, LQKENI. The CDR3, as DNA: TGTGCCAGCTCACCTTACAGGGAACCCTACAATGAGCAGTTCTTC. It encodes CASSPYREPYNEQFF. The entire variable domain, with the rest obtained from reference TRBV18 and TRBJ2-1, is as follows: NAGVMQNPRHLVRRRGQEARLRCSPMKGHSHVYWYRQLPEEGLKFMVYLQKENIIDESGMPKERFSAEFPKEGPSILRIQQVVRGDSAAYFCASSPYREPYNEQFFGPGTRLTVL.

Here the CDR3 reads CASSPSDREIYGYTF. CDR3 coding DNA: TGTGCCAGCAGCCCCTCTGACAGGGAAATCTATGGCTACACCTTC. The V call is TRBV7-9, the J call TRBJ1-2, with 7 bases that match TRBD1. CDR1 SEHNR and CDR2 FQNEAQ come from the germline V gene (reference sequence). J gave up 4 bases and V 5 bases, and 10 bases lay outside the gene matches. The CDR3 consists of 15 residues. The whole variable domain, remainder taken from reference TRBV7-9 and TRBJ1-2, is DTGVSQNPRHKITKRGQNVTFRCDPISEHNRLYWYRQTLGQGPEFLTYFQNEAQLEKSRLLSDRFSAERPKGSFSTLEIQRTEQGDSAMYLCASSPSDREIYGYTFGSGTRLTVV.

V and J are TRBV19 and TRBJ1-4; TRBD1 is a possible D gene (5 bases). The CDR3 covers 15 residues. The V gene lost 5 bases and the J gene lost 3 bases, with 13 bases spanning the gap. The V gene's germline CDR1 is LNHDA and CDR2 SQIVND (reference sequence). The CDR3 DNA reads as TGTGCCAGTAGTGTGGGGCGCGGAGCTAATGAAAAACTGTTTTTT. Amino acid sequence: CASSVGRGANEKLFF.

This clone has just one count. V and J are TRBV6-1 and TRBJ1-6; 8 bases map to TRBD1. The germline CDR1 and CDR2 sequences are MNHNS and SASEGT. Losses at the gene ends were 6 bases for V and 7 bases for J; bases not matched to a gene: 5. The CDR3 is made up of 14 amino acids. CDR3 region: CASSVDRGNSPLHF. The CDR3 region has the DNA TGTGCCAGCAGCGTAGACAGGGGAAATTCACCCCTCCACTTT.

V and J are TRBV5-1 and TRBJ2-7, with TRBD2 as a possible D gene (5 bases). In germline, CDR1 is SGHRS, CDR2 YFSETQ. V lost 0 bases to trimming and J lost 4 bases, with 11 bases between them. CDR3 size: 14 residues. The CDR3 DNA follows: TGCGCCAGCAGCTTGGATCGGGAAGTGTACGAGCAGTACTTC. Translation: CASSLDREVYEQYF.

This chain uses TRBV9 with TRBJ2-6; 7 nucleotides agree with TRBD2. Germline CDR1 and CDR2: SGDLS and YYNGEE. V trimming: 3 bases; J trimming: 2 bases; junction bases outside the gene matches: 8. The CDR3 has 17 amino acids. CDR3 residues: CASSAGTTSTGANVLTF. DNA of the CDR3: TGTGCCAGCAGCGCTGGGACTACTTCGACTGGGGCCAACGTCCTGACTTTC.

The V gene is TRBV4-1, the J gene TRBJ2-7; a weak D match, TRBD1 (6 bases). Trimming left V 3 bases short and J 0 bases short, with 9 bases between. In germline, CDR1 is MGHRA, CDR2 YSYEKL. CDR3 length: 14 residues. CDR3 sequence (DNA): TGCGCCAGCAGCCATCGGGACACCTCCTACGAGCAGTACTTC. Encoded protein: CASSHRDTSYEQYF.

The chain links TRBV7-2 to TRBJ1-1, with 10 bases lining up with TRBD1. The CDR3 runs 19 residues. Germline V gene data show CDR1 as SGHTA and CDR2 as FQGNSA. With 1 base clipped from V and 4 bases from J, the junction kept 15 bases outside the gene matches. The CDR3 DNA reads as TGTGCCAGCAGCTTAGTGTTAGTCACCGGGACAGGGGCCGGCACTGAAGCTTTCTTT. Translated, it gives CASSLVLVTGTGAGTEAFF. The entire variable domain, with the rest obtained from reference TRBV7-2 and TRBJ1-1, is as follows: GAGVSQSPSNKVTEKGKDVELRCDPISGHTALYWYRQSLGQGLEFLIYFQGNSAPDKSGLPSDRFSAERTGGSVSTLTIQRTQQEDSAVYLCASSLVLVTGTGAGTEAFFGQGTRLTVV.

The V call is TRBV20-1, the J call TRBJ1-1, with D perhaps matching TRBD1 (6 bases). Germline CDR1 reads DFQATT; CDR2 reads SNEGSKA (reference sequence). This CDR3 comprises 11 residues. Trimming shortened V by 8 bases and J by 11 bases, and 18 bases separated the two germline ends. The CDR3 spells CSPKGEQGAFF. Written as DNA, the CDR3 is TGCAGTCCCAAGGGGGAACAGGGCGCTTTCTTT.

CDR3 nucleotide sequence: TGTGCCAGCAGTCTAGGCGGGCGGGCGAAGGACGAGCAGTACTTC. This codes for CASSLGGRAKDEQYF. The chain employs TRBV7-9 and TRBJ2-7, with D possibly TRBD2 on 5 matching bases. CDR1 is SEHNR and CDR2 is FQNEAQ in the germline V gene (reference sequence). Between the trimmed V and J ends, which lost 6 bases and 5 bases, there was a span of 20 bases. The CDR3 runs to 15 residues.

Concerning this clone: It is likely a read error, because the conserved phenylalanine at the end of the CDR3 is missing. The chain joins TRBV4-2 to TRBJ2-7; TRBD2 agrees at 8 bases. Trimming at V came to 1 base and at J to 3 bases, leaving 8 bases not matched to a gene. Germline V gives CDR1 LGHNA, CDR2 YNFKEQ. The CDR3 is 16 residues long. CDR3 residues: CASSQGTASGLYEQYS. Written as DNA, the CDR3 is TGTGCCAGCAGCCAAGGGACCGCTAGCGGGCTCTACGAGCAGTACTCC.

The chain has TRBV5-1 and TRBJ2-3, with D possibly being TRBD2 (5 bases). CDR1 and CDR2 from the germline V gene are SGHRS and YFSETQ. The CDR3 runs to 14 residues. The ends were cut back, 0 bases at V and 2 bases at J, with 7 bases in the middle. The CDR3: CASSLDGNTDTQYF. For the CDR3, the DNA is TGCGCCAGCAGCTTGGACGGGAACACAGATACGCAGTATTTT. Looking up the rest from reference TRBV5-1 and TRBJ2-3 gives the full variable domain: KAGVTQTPRYLIKTRGQQVTLSCSPISGHRSVSWYQQTPGQGLQFLFEYFSETQRNKGNFPGRFSGRQFSNSRSEMNVSTLELGDSALYLCASSLDGNTDTQYFGPGTRLTVL.

This chain joins TRBV28 and TRBJ2-7; TRBD1 agrees at 9 bases. J lost 7 bases, V lost 3 bases, and 4 bases had no gene match. Germline V gene sequence: CDR1 MDHEN, CDR2 SYDVKM. CDR3 length: 13 amino acids. The CDR3 loop is CASSFGTGQEQYF. The CDR3 DNA reads TGTGCCAGCAGTTTCGGGACAGGGCAAGAGCAGTACTTC.

The chain uses TRBV5-6 and TRBJ2-3; no firm D call. With 0 bases removed from V and 3 bases from J, the gap between germline ends came to 5 bases. Germline V lookup: CDR1 SGHDT, CDR2 YYEEEE. This CDR3 is built from 13 residues. The DNA of the CDR3 is TGTGCCAGCAGCTTGGACAGAACAGATACGCAGTATTTT. As protein: CASSLDRTDTQYF. The complete variable domain, with remaining parts taken from reference TRBV5-6 and TRBJ2-3, reads DAGVTQSPTHLIKTRGQQVTLRCSPKSGHDTVSWYQQALGQGPQFIFQYYEEEERQRGNFPDRFSGHQFPNYSSELNVNALLLGDSALYLCASSLDRTDTQYFGPGTRLTVL.

The rearrangement joins TRBV28 to TRBJ1-1; D ambiguous. V was cut by 5 bases and J by 5 bases, with 9 bases left in between. The CDR3 length is 12 residues. Per germline, CDR1 MDHEN and CDR2 SYDVKM. The CDR3 DNA reads TGTGCCAGCAGTCAGTCTTGGACTGAAGCTTTCTTT. Encoded protein: CASSQSWTEAFF.

This rearrangement joins TRBV6-4 to TRBJ1-1; no clear D. CDR3 size: 13 residues. Germline V gene data show CDR1 as MRHNA and CDR2 as SNTAGT. Trimming removed 0 bases from V and 2 bases from J, with 4 bases in between. The CDR3, as DNA: TGTGCCAGCAGTGACTCGAGTAACACTGAAGCTTTCTTT. Translation: CASSDSSNTEAFF.

The chain links TRBV5-1 to TRBJ2-1; 12 nucleotides agree with TRBD2. The length of the CDR3 is 15 residues. Looked up from germline, CDR1 is SGHRS and CDR2 is YFSETQ. V dropped 4 bases and J dropped 6; count of bases not matched to a gene: 5. The CDR3 nucleotides read TGCGCCAGCAGCAAGACTAGCGGGAGTCTCAATGAGCAGTTCTTC. Translated, it gives CASSKTSGSLNEQFF.

The V call is TRBV11-1, the J call TRBJ1-1; tentative D call: TRBD1 (6 bases). The CDR3 runs to 14 residues. Germline-derived CDR1 and CDR2 are SGHAT and FQDESV (reference sequence). V lost 6 bases and J lost 0, with 11 bases in between. The CDR3 DNA follows: TGTGCCAGCAGTGACAGGTTATTGAACACTGAAGCTTTCTTT. Translation: CASSDRLLNTEAFF.

CDR3 sequence: CASSLPADTSSGNTIYF. CDR3 coding DNA: TGTGCCAGCAGTTTACCCGCAGACACGAGCTCTGGAAACACCATATATTTT. V and J are TRBV28 and TRBJ1-3; D unresolved. CDR1 is MDHEN, CDR2 SYDVKM, per germline. CDR3 size: 17 residues. Trimming stripped 2 bases from V and 0 bases from J, with 14 bases between. Looking up the rest from reference TRBV28 and TRBJ1-3 gives the full variable domain: DVKVTQSSRYLVKRTGEKVFLECVQDMDHENMFWYRQDPGLGLRLIYFSYDVKMKEKGDIPEGYSVSREKKERFSLILESASTNQTSMYLCASSLPADTSSGNTIYFGEGSWLTVV.

This chain connects TRBV28 to TRBJ2-7; no clear D. This CDR3 has 13 residues. With 7 bases removed from V and 2 bases from J, the gap between germline ends came to 12 bases. Germline V gene lookup returns CDR1 MDHEN and CDR2 SYDVKM. As DNA, the CDR3 is TGTGCCAGCATCCCCCCAGGTACCTACGAGCAGTACTTC. As protein: CASIPPGTYEQYF.

This clone was seen a handful of times. This chain uses TRBV7-9 with TRBJ2-5; tentative D call: TRBD2 (5 bases). This CDR3 contains 13 residues. Trimming took off 5 bases at V and 2 bases at J, with 9 bases between the two ends. Germline V gene lookup returns CDR1 SEHNR and CDR2 FQNEAQ (reference sequence). The CDR3 DNA follows: TGTGCCAGCAGCCCGGGGAGTCAAGAGACCCAGTACTTC. Translating it yields CASSPGSQETQYF.

The count of this clone is one. This specimen includes other DNA sequences encoding the same CDR3. V gene TRBV5-1 combines with J gene TRBJ2-5, with 8 bases aligning to TRBD1. The CDR3 extends over 14 amino acids. V lost 3 bases to trimming and J lost 1 base; unmatched junction nucleotides: 2. Germline-derived CDR1 and CDR2 are SGHRS and YFSETQ. The CDR3 region is CASSSGQGQETQYF. The DNA of the CDR3 is TGCGCCAGCAGCTCCGGACAGGGCCAAGAGACCCAGTACTTC.

CDR3 sequence: CASGAGAVAGELFF. The CDR3 DNA follows: TGTGCCAGCGGGGCGGGAGCGGTCGCCGGGGAGCTGTTTTTT. V usage is TRBV6-5 and J usage is TRBJ2-2, with 7 nucleotides matching TRBD2. Germline CDR1 and CDR2: MNHEY and SVGAGI. Trimming cost V 8 bases and J 6 bases; bases outside gene matches: 9. This CDR3 region has 14 residues.